These 2 T cell receptor beta chains were sequenced from one sample in a study of beta chain features in type 1 diabetes. Study-wide results and caveats: Shorter TCRB CDR3s, moderately but significantly so, marked every one of the four CD4+ subsets in Type 1 diabetes patients.

All of the isolated RNA was reverse transcribed, so expressed TCRB transcripts were sequenced. Using immunoSEQ multiplex PCR, the repertoire was profiled, and TCRdb retains in-frame clones only, with some absent. The sample holds 500,000 to 850,000 clones, more than 13% seen once. No antigen has been identified for these receptors. Sequenced: naive CD4+ T cells from blood. These receptors were collected from a young man with type 1 diabetes.

The rearrangement links TRBV19 to TRBJ1-1; D is unresolved. The germline V gene has CDR1 LNHDA and CDR2 SQIVND (reference sequence). CDR3 size: 14 residues. V lost 3 bases and J 4 bases, leaving 12 bases between the germline ends. CDR3 sequence (DNA): TGTGCCAGTAGTATTAGGGCGTCGGGCACTGAAGCTTTCTTT. Protein: CASSIRASGTEAFF.

This clone was found a few times. The chain links TRBV30 to TRBJ1-1; 9 nucleotides agree with TRBD1. This CDR3 is 13 amino acids long. The V segment lost 5 bases and the J segment 2 bases; nucleotides outside the gene matches: 3. The germline CDR1 and CDR2 sequences are GTSNPN and SVGIG (reference sequence). The CDR3, as DNA: TGTGCCTGGGGGACAGGGTCCAACACTGAAGCTTTCTTT. Its protein product is CAWGTGSNTEAFF. Together with reference TRBV30 and TRBJ1-1, the CDR3 gives the full variable domain: SQTIHQWPATLVQPVGSPLSLECTVEGTSNPNLYWYRQAAGRGLQLLFYSVGIGQISSEVPQNLSASRPQDRQFILSSKKLLLSDSGFYLCAWGTGSNTEAFFGQGTRLTVV.